This T cell receptor (beta chain) was profiled in a study of cytomegalovirus exposure and HLA in healthy donors (dated by TCRdb to 2016 to 2017). Background for the entire study: A later analysis indicated that the 120 or so validation repertoires were generated on the platform also employed for the 670 or so repertoires of the first cohort. To predict cytomegalovirus infection status, the study brought together high-throughput TCR immunosequencing, statistical association of individual TCRs with disease status, and machine learning. The study aimed to test whether signatures of past pathogen exposure could be identified by cataloging public T cell receptors. In addition to the first cohort of 650 to 750 subjects, a separate validation cohort of some 120 different subjects was used. On the study overall, not on this receptor specifically: All 120 or so repertoires were used to score co-occurrence in the validation cohort in a later analysis, because that analysis had no HLA typing for the cohort. In vitro tests confirmed that a few of the cytomegalovirus-associated TCR beta chains recognize cytomegalovirus antigens. Subsequent analysis determined that TCRs grouped into clusters in the first cohort also showed a tendency toward co-occurrence across the 120 or so validation repertoires, and roughly 94% of cluster scores exceeded 0. Most TCR sequences were observed very rarely across donors, whereas some public TCRs were present in many individuals. The classifier was reported to diagnose cytomegalovirus status with high specificity and sensitivity in both the original cohort and the validation cohort. The study gave a list of around 170 TCR beta chains associated with cytomegalovirus. It was suggested by the authors that the approach could potentially be generalized to other disease states and immunological phenotypes.

Receptor libraries were prepared by the immunoSEQ multiplex PCR assay. The authors processed their data as follows. A statistical classification framework was developed to diagnose cytomegalovirus status using the catalog of TCR beta chain sequences. TCRdb took over this immuneACCESS table, retaining in-frame rearrangements with V and J assigned. Such tables are incomplete; in checked studies, under half of the missing clones stem from an unresolved V gene, and the remainder is unexplained. That table furnishes V, J and clone size, whereas the DNA furnished D and trimming. Within this sample are about 130,000 clones, with 85% to 90% of them counted one time only. The leading ten clones occupy less than 7% of the sample. Separate from the approximately 730-subject first cohort, the validation cohort of about 120 subjects was the group to which the donors belonged. The CDR3 spans 13 residues, from the cysteine through the phenylalanine. The read is trimmed to its CDR3 DNA, 39 bases read in frame from base 1. V gives up 6 bases and J gives up 3 bases, and the segment between their germline ends measures 12 bases. Based on the germline V gene, the CDR1 and CDR2 sequences are SNHLY and FYNNEI.

This clone was detected once. The antigen it binds to is not known. No base-level quality is on record; no much larger clone is a single base apart. The specimen was PBMCs. The sequence is built from TRBV2 and TRBJ2-7, with TRBD1 as a weak D call on 6 bases. This receptor was identified in a woman aged 30 to 39 in good health and CMV-seropositive. The CDR3: CASRTGGYYEQYF. The DNA is TGTGCCAGCAGGACTGGGGGCTACTACGAGCAGTACTTC.